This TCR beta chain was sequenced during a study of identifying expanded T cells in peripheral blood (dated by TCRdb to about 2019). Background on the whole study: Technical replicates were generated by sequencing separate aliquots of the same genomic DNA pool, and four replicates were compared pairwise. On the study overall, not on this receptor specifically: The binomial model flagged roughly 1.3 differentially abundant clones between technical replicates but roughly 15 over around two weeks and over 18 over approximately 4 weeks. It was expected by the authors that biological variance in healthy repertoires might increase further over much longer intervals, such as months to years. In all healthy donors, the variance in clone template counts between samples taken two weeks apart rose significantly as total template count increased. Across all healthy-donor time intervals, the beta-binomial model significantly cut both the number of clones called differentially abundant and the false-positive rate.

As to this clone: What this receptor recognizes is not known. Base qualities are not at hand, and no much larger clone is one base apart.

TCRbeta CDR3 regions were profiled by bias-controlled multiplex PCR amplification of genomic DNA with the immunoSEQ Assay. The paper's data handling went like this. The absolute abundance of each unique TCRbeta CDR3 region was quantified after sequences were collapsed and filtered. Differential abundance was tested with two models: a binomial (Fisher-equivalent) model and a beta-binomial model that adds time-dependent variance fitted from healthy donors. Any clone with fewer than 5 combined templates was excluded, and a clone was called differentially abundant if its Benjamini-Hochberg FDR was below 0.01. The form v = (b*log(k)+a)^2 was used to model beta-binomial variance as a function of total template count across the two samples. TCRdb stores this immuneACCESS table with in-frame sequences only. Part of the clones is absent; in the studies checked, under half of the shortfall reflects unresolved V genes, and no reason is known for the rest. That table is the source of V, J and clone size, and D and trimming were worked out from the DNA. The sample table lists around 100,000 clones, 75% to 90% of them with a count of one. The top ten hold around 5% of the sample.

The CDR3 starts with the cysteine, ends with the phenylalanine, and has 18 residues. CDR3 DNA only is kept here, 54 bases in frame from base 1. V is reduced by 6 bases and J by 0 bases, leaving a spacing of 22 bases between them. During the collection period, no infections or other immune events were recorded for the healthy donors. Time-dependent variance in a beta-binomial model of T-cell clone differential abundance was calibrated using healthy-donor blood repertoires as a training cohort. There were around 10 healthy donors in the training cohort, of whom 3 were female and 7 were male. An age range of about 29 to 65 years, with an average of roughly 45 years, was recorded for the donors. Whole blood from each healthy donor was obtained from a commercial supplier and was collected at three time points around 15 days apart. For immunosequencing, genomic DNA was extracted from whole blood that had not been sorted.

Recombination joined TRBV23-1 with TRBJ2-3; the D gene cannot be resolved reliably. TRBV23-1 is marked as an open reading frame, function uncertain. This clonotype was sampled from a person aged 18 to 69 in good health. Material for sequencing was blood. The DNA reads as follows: TGCGCCAGCAGCCAAGGCCCCTGGCCCAGTTCTAGCACAGATACGCAGTATTTT. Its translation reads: CASSQGPWPSSSTDTQYF.